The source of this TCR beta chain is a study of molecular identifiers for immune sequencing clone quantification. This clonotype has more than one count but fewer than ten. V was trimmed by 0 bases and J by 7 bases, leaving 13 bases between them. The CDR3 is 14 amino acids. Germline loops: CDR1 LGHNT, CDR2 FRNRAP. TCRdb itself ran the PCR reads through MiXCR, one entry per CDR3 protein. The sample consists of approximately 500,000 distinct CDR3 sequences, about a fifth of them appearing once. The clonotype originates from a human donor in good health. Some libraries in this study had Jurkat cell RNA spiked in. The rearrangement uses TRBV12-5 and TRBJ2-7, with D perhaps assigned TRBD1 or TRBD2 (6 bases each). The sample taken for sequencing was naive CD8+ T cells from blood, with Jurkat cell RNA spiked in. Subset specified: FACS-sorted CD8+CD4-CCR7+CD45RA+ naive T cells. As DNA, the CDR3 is TGTGCTAGTGGTTTGGTAAGGGGGGCCGAAGAGCAGTACTTC. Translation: CASGLVRGAEEQYF.